One and the same sample provided the 25 T cell receptor beta chains below, sequenced in a study of cytomegalovirus exposure and HLA in healthy donors. 60 Vbeta and 13 Jbeta primers were used in PCR. The protocol was immunoSEQ multiplex PCR, while the TCRdb copy is restricted to in-frame clones and leaves out a portion. The sample lists around 130,000 clones, 81% occurring once. Sequencing input: PBMCs. Receptor source: a man younger than 35 in good health and CMV-seronegative.

This rearrangement joins TRBV10-3 to TRBJ1-1; D might be TRBD1 (5 bases). Looked up from germline, CDR1 is ENHRY and CDR2 is SYGVKD. Trimming stripped 8 bases from V and 2 bases from J, with 12 bases between. The CDR3 covers 13 residues. The CDR3 nucleotides are TGTGCCATCGGGGAGGGGCGAAACACTGAAGCTTTCTTT. Protein: CAIGEGRNTEAFF.

The rearrangement uses TRBV7-3 and TRBJ1-2; D not resolved. In germline, CDR1 is SGHTA, CDR2 FQGTGA. CDR3 length equals 13 residues. V lost 5 bases and J lost 4, with 11 bases in between. The CDR3: CASSPRGSYGYTF. CDR3 DNA: TGTGCCAGCAGCCCGCGAGGTAGCTATGGCTACACCTTC.

The chain joins TRBV7-8 to TRBJ2-1; D gene ambiguous. Germline V CDR1 and CDR2: SGHVS, FQNEAQ. The V end lost 8 bases, the J end lost 4 bases, and 21 bases lay between the germline ends. The CDR3 length is 16 residues. The DNA for the CDR3 is TGTGCCAGCCTCCCTTGGCCAACTGCGGATTACAATGAGCAGTTCTTC. Its translation is CASLPWPTADYNEQFF.

The chain has TRBV6-1 and TRBJ1-6; 8 nucleotides line up with TRBD1. The junction had 8 bases not matched to a gene; V was cut back by 6 bases and J by 10 bases. The germline CDR1 and CDR2 sequences are MNHNS and SASEGT. The CDR3 runs 14 residues. This chain's CDR3 is CASSEDRVGSPLHF. CDR3 in DNA: TGTGCCAGCAGCGAGGACAGGGTGGGATCACCCCTCCACTTT.

This clone has only a few counts. The chain carries TRBV27 and TRBJ2-7; 9 bases line up with TRBD2. This CDR3 comprises 13 residues. The V gene's germline CDR1 is MNHEY and CDR2 SMNVEV (reference sequence). Losses at the gene ends were 7 bases for V and 6 bases for J; bases not matched to a gene: 7. The CDR3 nucleotides read TGTGCCAGCAAGACCGGGACTAGCACCGAGCAGTACTTC. Its translation: CASKTGTSTEQYF.

This chain joins TRBV9 and TRBJ1-1; D is unresolved. CDR3 length: 14 residues. Trimming removed 3 bases from V and 8 bases from J, with 17 bases in between. Germline-derived CDR1 and CDR2 are SGDLS and YYNGEE. CDR3 bases: TGTGCCAGCAGCGCCATGGTTGGTTTGAGGGAAGCTTTCTTT. As protein: CASSAMVGLREAFF. Full variable domain (remainder filled in from reference TRBV9 and TRBJ1-1): DSGVTQTPKHLITATGQRVTLRCSPRSGDLSVYWYQQSLDQGLQFLIQYYNGEERAKGNILERFSAQQFPDLHSELNLSSLELGDSALYFCASSAMVGLREAFFGQGTRLTVV.

This clone was picked up a small number of times. The genes are TRBV30 and TRBJ1-4, with D possibly matching TRBD1 (5 bases). Germline lookup yields CDR1 GTSNPN and CDR2 SVGIG (reference sequence). This CDR3 region has 16 residues. Between the trimmed V and J ends, which lost 2 bases and 3 bases, there was a span of 16 bases. Here the CDR3 reads CAWSRRAGLANEKLFF. The CDR3 DNA is TGTGCCTGGAGTCGAAGGGCAGGGCTAGCTAATGAAAAACTGTTTTTT.

The chain combines TRBV28 with TRBJ1-1, with 8 bases aligning to TRBD1. This CDR3 region has 14 residues. Trimming took 5 bases from V and 7 from J; bases not matched to a gene: 9. Germline CDR1 reads MDHEN; CDR2 reads SYDVKM. For the CDR3, the DNA is TGTGCCAGCAGTACCCGGACAGGGCGGGATGAAGCTTTCTTT. Translating it yields CASSTRTGRDEAFF.

Notes on this clone: This specimen includes other DNA sequences encoding the same CDR3. This chain joins TRBV9 and TRBJ2-7; D gene uncertain. The CDR3 consists of 11 residues. Germline CDR1 SGDLS, CDR2 YYNGEE. V gave up 3 bases and J gave up 4 bases, with 5 bases separating them. This chain's CDR3 is CASSAGYEQYF. DNA for the CDR3: TGTGCCAGCAGCGCCGGGTACGAGCAGTACTTC.

The chain couples TRBV5-4 to TRBJ2-7; no definite D call. The CDR3 covers 13 residues. Germline V gives CDR1 SGHNT, CDR2 YYREEE (reference sequence). V gave up 2 bases and J gave up 5 bases, with 11 bases separating them. The CDR3 protein is CASSFPTRNEQYF. The CDR3 coding sequence is TGTGCCAGCAGCTTCCCTACCCGAAACGAGCAGTACTTC.

The CDR3: CASSLVISQGARNEQFF. The DNA of the CDR3 is TGTGCCAGCAGCTTAGTTATTTCACAGGGGGCGAGGAATGAGCAGTTCTTC. The J gene is TRBJ2-1, the V gene TRBV11-2; 9 bases fit TRBD1. J lost 7 bases, V lost 1 base, and 11 bases had no gene match. The CDR3 runs to 17 residues. Germline lookup yields CDR1 SGHAT and CDR2 FQNNGV. Full variable domain (remainder filled in from reference TRBV11-2 and TRBJ2-1): EAGVAQSPRYKIIEKRQSVAFWCNPISGHATLYWYQQILGQGPKLLIQFQNNGVVDDSQLPKDRFSAERLKGVDSTLKIQPAKLEDSAVYLCASSLVISQGARNEQFFGPGTRLTVL.

The chain links TRBV7-9 to TRBJ2-7; 7 bases agree with TRBD2. The V segment lost 5 bases and the J segment 3 bases; nucleotides outside the gene matches: 10. This CDR3 is 15 amino acids long. Germline CDR1 is SEHNR and CDR2 is FQNEAQ (reference sequence). The CDR3: CASSLYSGTIYEQYF. The CDR3 region has the DNA TGTGCCAGCAGCCTCTACTCTGGGACTATCTACGAGCAGTACTTC.

This CDR3 reads CASGPHRETQYF. Here the CDR3 DNA reads TGTGCCAGCGGGCCCCACCGAGAGACCCAGTACTTC. V gene TRBV7-9 combines with J gene TRBJ2-5; D remains unclear. Germline assignment: CDR1 SEHNR and CDR2 FQNEAQ (reference sequence). This CDR3 region has 12 residues. V dropped 8 bases and J dropped 4 bases, with 11 bases sitting between them.

The chain couples TRBV14 to TRBJ2-5; possibly TRBD1 for D (6 bases). The V and J ends lost 1 base and 1 base respectively, with 10 bases between them. The CDR3 has 15 residues. Germline CDR1 SGHDN, CDR2 FVKESK. The CDR3 sequence is CASSQVNRVQETQYF. CDR3 DNA: TGTGCCAGCAGCCAAGTTAACAGGGTCCAAGAGACCCAGTACTTC.

V is TRBV4-1 and J is TRBJ2-7; D is undetermined. Germline CDR1 reads MGHRA; CDR2 reads YSYEKL. V lost 0 bases and J 3 bases, leaving 9 bases between the germline ends. The CDR3 is 14 residues long. CDR3: CASSQEGVFYEQYF. CDR3 nucleotides: TGCGCCAGCAGCCAAGAAGGAGTCTTCTACGAGCAGTACTTC.

The chain is built from TRBV7-9 and TRBJ2-7; D might be TRBD1 (6 bases). The length of the CDR3 is 13 residues. Germline V gives CDR1 SEHNR, CDR2 FQNEAQ (reference sequence). V dropped 2 bases and J dropped 2 bases, with 7 bases sitting between them. CDR3 sequence (DNA): TGTGCCAGCAGCTTATGGGACACCTACGAGCAGTACTTC. Translating it yields CASSLWDTYEQYF.

This rearrangement joins TRBV19 to TRBJ2-6; possibly TRBD2 for D (6 bases). CDR1 and CDR2 (germline): LNHDA, SQIVND (reference sequence). V lost 7 bases and J 0 bases, leaving 13 bases between the germline ends. This CDR3 has 16 amino acids. CDR3 nucleotides: TGTGCCAGTACCGGGACTCTCAACTCTGGGGCCAACGTCCTGACTTTC. Its translation is CASTGTLNSGANVLTF.

This clone turned up a few times. This chain joins TRBV5-4 and TRBJ2-3; 9 nucleotides line up with TRBD2. Trimming removed 2 bases from V and 6 bases from J; junction bases left unmatched: 4. CDR3 length equals 14 residues. Germline values: CDR1 SGHNT, CDR2 YYREEE (reference sequence). The CDR3 DNA follows: TGTGCCAGCAGCTTTGGACTAGCGCGGGATACGCAGTATTTT. Residues: CASSFGLARDTQYF.

The chain is built from TRBV27 and TRBJ2-1; D might be TRBD1 (8 bases). This CDR3 has 16 amino acids. With 7 bases removed from V and 1 base from J, the gap between germline ends came to 17 bases. From germline, CDR1 is MNHEY and CDR2 SMNVEV (reference sequence). Here the CDR3 DNA reads TGTGCCAGCACCAAGGGGGGGACAGGATCCTACAATGAGCAGTTCTTC. Its protein product is CASTKGGTGSYNEQFF.

The chain couples TRBV30 to TRBJ1-1, with D possibly matching TRBD1 (6 bases). This CDR3 spans 15 amino acids. V gave up 1 base and J gave up 5 bases, with 17 bases separating them. The germline V gene has CDR1 GTSNPN and CDR2 SVGIG (reference sequence). The CDR3 bases are TGTGCCTGGAGTGAGGGGGGGTTTGATGGGACTGAAGCTTTCTTT. Translating gives CAWSEGGFDGTEAFF.

This clone was counted only a few times. V gene TRBV20-1 combines with J gene TRBJ1-5; tentative D call: TRBD1 (5 bases). Per the germline V gene, CDR1 is DFQATT and CDR2 is SNEGSKA (reference sequence). V was cut by 6 bases and J by 6 bases, with 9 bases left in between. The CDR3 runs to 11 residues. This CDR3 is CSAREGQPQHF. The CDR3 region has the DNA TGCAGTGCCAGGGAAGGTCAGCCCCAGCATTTT.

The chain couples TRBV28 to TRBJ1-2; 11 nucleotides agree with TRBD1. Trimming cost V 8 bases and J 7 bases; bases outside gene matches: 6. CDR1 and CDR2 from the germline V gene are MDHEN and SYDVKM. The CDR3 runs to 13 residues. CDR3: CASCSGTGGGYTF. In DNA form, the CDR3 reads TGTGCCAGCTGTAGCGGGACAGGGGGTGGCTACACCTTC.

This clone was counted between two and nine times. The CDR3 is CASSQPGWGGVQPQHF. The CDR3 nucleotides are TGCGCCAGCAGCCAACCGGGGTGGGGGGGCGTTCAGCCCCAGCATTTT. The V call is TRBV4-1, the J call TRBJ1-5; possible D gene TRBD1, 6 bases. CDR3 size: 16 residues. Trimming pared 2 bases from V and 6 bases from J, leaving 17 bases between. The germline V gene has CDR1 MGHRA and CDR2 YSYEKL.

The sample holds a few counts of this clone. This rearrangement joins TRBV7-9 to TRBJ1-6, with 7 bases that match TRBD1. This CDR3 is built from 15 residues. The trim removed 0 bases at V and 4 bases at J, leaving 0 bases unmatched. Germline-derived CDR1 and CDR2 are SEHNR and FQNEAQ (reference sequence). CDR3 amino acids: CASSLAGQYNSPLHF. The CDR3 DNA is TGTGCCAGCAGCTTAGCGGGACAGTATAATTCACCCCTCCACTTT.

This clone was seen more than once but under ten times. The gene calls are TRBV4-1 and TRBJ2-7; unclear D gene. Between the trimmed V and J ends, which lost 1 base and 5 bases, there was a span of 6 bases. The V gene's germline CDR1 is MGHRA and CDR2 YSYEKL. This CDR3 is built from 12 residues. The CDR3 DNA follows: TGCGCCAGCAGCCAAGGTCCCGACGAGCAGTACTTC. It codes for CASSQGPDEQYF.